The clone carrying this T cell receptor (beta chain) was seen more than once but under ten times. Antigen unknown. This sample is part of a study of CD4 T cells in relation to SARS-CoV-2 and coronaviruses. For the study at large: The negative reference was HIV-1 Nef peptide pool or peptide-free culture.

CDR1 SGHRS and CDR2 YFSETQ come from the germline V gene. The V gene end was trimmed by 3 bases and the J gene end by 1 base; junction bases not matched to a gene: 6. The CDR3 is 15 residues long. Clones were sequenced by immunoSEQ multiplex PCR, and TCRdb holds only the in-frame ones, with some missing. The profile shows 15,000 to 25,000 clones, about 86% of them singletons. CD4+ T cells from unexposed donors were obtained before the COVID-19 pandemic (2011-2018). CD4+ T cells were isolated from the cells after nine to eleven days of culture. As cell numbers allowed, unexposed-donor CD4+ T cells faced SARS-CoV-2 S/N and four cold-coronavirus spikes.

Sequencing was carried out using CD4+ T cells from PBMCs, cultured in vitro. The receptor comes from a human donor in good health. The chain employs TRBV5-1 and TRBJ1-1; 7 bases align to TRBD1. CDR3 coding DNA: TGCGCCAGCAGCTGGACGGGACAGAAGAACACTGAAGCTTTCTTT. Residues: CASSWTGQKNTEAFF. Supplemented by reference TRBV5-1 and TRBJ1-1, the full variable domain reads KAGVTQTPRYLIKTRGQQVTLSCSPISGHRSVSWYQQTPGQGLQFLFEYFSETQRNKGNFPGRFSGRQFSNSRSEMNVSTLELGDSALYLCASSWTGQKNTEAFFGQGTRLTVV.